The 21 T cell receptor beta chains given below trace back to one sample, sequenced in a study of blood T cell repertoires in COVID-19. Sequencing used immunoSEQ multiplex PCR; TCRdb keeps in-frame clones, though not all of them. The sample records 97,000 or so clones, roughly 90% being singletons. Specimen: peripheral blood. The source of these receptors is a woman between 50 and 59 years old with COVID-19, enrolled during active disease.

The V gene is TRBV5-1, the J gene TRBJ2-2, with D maybe TRBD1 (6 bases). The CDR3 extends over 15 amino acids. The germline V gene encodes CDR1 SGHRS and CDR2 YFSETQ. V lost 0 bases and J 5 bases, leaving 11 bases between the germline ends. CDR3 nucleotides: TGCGCCAGCAGCTTGGAGGTCAGGGGTACCGGGGAGCTGTTTTTT. This gives the protein CASSLEVRGTGELFF.

The V call is TRBV7-8, the J call TRBJ1-5, with D perhaps TRBD1 (5 bases). From germline, CDR1 is SGHVS and CDR2 FQNEAQ. V lost 2 bases to trimming and J lost 9 bases, with 11 bases between them. This CDR3 is 13 amino acids long. The CDR3 loop reads CASSLSTGGPQHF. The CDR3 bases are TGTGCCAGCAGCTTAAGTACAGGTGGGCCCCAGCATTTT. Together with reference TRBV7-8 and TRBJ1-5, the CDR3 gives the full variable domain: GAGVSQSPRYKVAKRGQDVALRCDPISGHVSLFWYQQALGQGPEFLTYFQNEAQLDKSGLPSDRFFAERPEGSVSTLKIQRTQQEDSAVYLCASSLSTGGPQHFGDGTRLSIL.

The V gene is TRBV19, the J gene TRBJ1-1; 7 bases agree with TRBD1. CDR3 length equals 14 residues. J lost 4 bases, V lost 6 bases, and 8 bases had no gene match. Germline CDR1 and CDR2: LNHDA and SQIVND (reference sequence). The CDR3 bases are TGTGCCAGTAGGGTCTCAGGGGGGAGCACTGAAGCTTTCTTT. This encodes CASRVSGGSTEAFF.

The chain has TRBV6-6 and TRBJ2-1; 8 nucleotides line up with TRBD1. The V and J ends lost 8 bases and 9 bases, in that order; junction bases with no gene match: 15. Germline CDR1 MNHNY, CDR2 SVGAGI (reference sequence). CDR3 size: 15 residues. For the CDR3, the DNA is TGTGCCAGCCGCCCAGGAGGACAGGGTTTGAGTGAGCAGTTCTTC. Translation gives CASRPGGQGLSEQFF.

The rearrangement links TRBV18 to TRBJ1-1; TRBD1 aligns across 9 bases. The V and J ends lost 6 bases and 1 base, in that order; junction bases with no gene match: 6. CDR3 size: 15 residues. The germline V gene has CDR1 KGHSH and CDR2 LQKENI. In DNA, the CDR3 is TGTGCCAGCTCCCCAACGGGACAGGGGAACACTGAAGCTTTCTTT. Protein: CASSPTGQGNTEAFF. The whole variable domain, filled in from reference TRBV18 and TRBJ1-1, reads NAGVMQNPRHLVRRRGQEARLRCSPMKGHSHVYWYRQLPEEGLKFMVYLQKENIIDESGMPKERFSAEFPKEGPSILRIQQVVRGDSAAYFCASSPTGQGNTEAFFGQGTRLTVV.

V and J are TRBV6-2 or TRBV6-3 and TRBJ2-2, with D possibly being TRBD2 (6 bases). This CDR3 has 13 amino acids. The germline CDR1 and CDR2 sequences are MNHEY and SVGEGT. V dropped 6 bases and J dropped 6 bases, with 11 bases sitting between them. The CDR3 spells CASSWGLAGELFF. In nucleotides, the CDR3 is TGTGCCAGCAGCTGGGGACTCGCCGGGGAGCTGTTTTTT.

The rearrangement joins TRBV28 to TRBJ1-5, with a weak D call TRBD1 (6 bases). The V end was cut by 6 bases, the J end by 4 bases, with 16 bases between. Germline V gene sequence: CDR1 MDHEN, CDR2 SYDVKM. The CDR3 contains 15 residues. DNA for the CDR3: TGTGCCAGCAGCCCCCCGGGGAGGGGGAATCAGCCCCAGCATTTT. Protein product: CASSPPGRGNQPQHF.

The CDR3 sequence: CATSRARGHGNTIYF. The CDR3 bases are TGTGCCACCAGCAGGGCCAGGGGGCATGGAAACACCATATATTTT. The J gene is TRBJ1-3, the V gene TRBV15; 8 bases agree with TRBD1. CDR1 and CDR2 (germline): LNHNV, YYDKDF (reference sequence). CDR3 length equals 15 residues. V lost 3 bases, J lost 3 bases, and 4 bases stayed unmatched.

In this sample, this clone turned up once. The chain's CDR3 is CATSDSRQNQPQHF. CDR3 nucleotides: TGTGCCACCAGTGATTCACGACAGAATCAGCCCCAGCATTTT. J is TRBJ1-5 and V is TRBV24-1; D is possibly TRBD1 (5 bases). The length of the CDR3 is 14 residues. Germline-derived CDR1 and CDR2 are KGHDR and SFDVKD. The V end lost 2 bases, the J end lost 4 bases, and 8 bases lay between the germline ends.

The chain employs TRBV5-6 and TRBJ2-1; D not resolved. This CDR3 region has 12 residues. Germline CDR1 is SGHDT and CDR2 is YYEEEE. The V gene lost 4 bases and the J gene lost 6 bases, with 8 bases spanning the gap. The DNA of the CDR3 is TGTGCCAGCAGCCTTAGTATCAATGAGCAGTTCTTC. Its translation is CASSLSINEQFF.

With regard to this clone: The junction departs from the called germline gene at one end, perhaps through a read error. V usage is TRBV7-2 and J usage is TRBJ1-2; no clear D gene. CDR1 SGHTA and CDR2 FQGNSA come from the germline V gene. The CDR3 covers 11 residues. The CDR3 bases are TGTGCCAGCAGCTTCCTATATGACTACACCTTC. Translation: CASSFLYDYTF.

V gene TRBV6-5 combines with J gene TRBJ1-5; possible D gene TRBD1, 5 bases. Germline V gene sequence: CDR1 MNHEY, CDR2 SVGAGI. This CDR3 has 14 residues. V was cut by 8 bases and J by 2 bases, with 13 bases left in between. CDR3 region: CASRGRGGNQPQHF. CDR3 nucleotide sequence: TGTGCCAGCCGAGGGAGGGGAGGCAATCAGCCCCAGCATTTT.

The chain has TRBV11-2 and TRBJ2-1; TRBD1 is a possible D gene (5 bases). The V gene's germline CDR1 is SGHAT and CDR2 FQNNGV. The CDR3 is made up of 14 amino acids. V lost 1 base and J lost 8, with 12 bases in between. CDR3 region: CASSLVARADEQFF. CDR3 bases: TGTGCCAGCAGCTTAGTCGCCAGGGCTGATGAGCAGTTCTTC.

V usage is TRBV7-9 and J usage is TRBJ1-1; D remains ambiguous. V lost 3 bases, J lost 1 base, and 6 bases lay in between. CDR3 length equals 13 residues. Germline CDR1 SEHNR, CDR2 FQNEAQ (reference sequence). CDR3 residues: CASSFKQNTEAFF. CDR3 in DNA: TGTGCCAGCAGCTTTAAACAGAACACTGAAGCTTTCTTT.

V gene TRBV10-3 combines with J gene TRBJ1-5, with a possible D match to TRBD1 (5 bases). Germline CDR1 ENHRY, CDR2 SYGVKD. V was pared by 4 bases and J by 3 bases, with 10 bases between. This CDR3 is 14 amino acids long. The CDR3 protein is CAISAQVNNQPQHF. CDR3 sequence (DNA): TGTGCCATCAGTGCACAGGTCAACAATCAGCCCCAGCATTTT.

The genes are TRBV2 and TRBJ1-2; 9 bases are shared with TRBD1. The CDR3 is made up of 13 amino acids. J gave up 7 bases and V 5 bases, and 5 bases lay outside the gene matches. In germline, CDR1 is SNHLY, CDR2 FYNNEI. CDR3 nucleotide sequence: TGTGCCAGCAGTCAGGACAGGGGTAGTGGCTACACCTTC. Protein sequence: CASSQDRGSGYTF.

The chain employs TRBV2 and TRBJ1-4; maybe TRBD1 (6 bases). Looked up from germline, CDR1 is SNHLY and CDR2 is FYNNEI. The CDR3 extends over 14 amino acids. V was pared by 7 bases and J by 8 bases, with 17 bases between. CDR3: CASTPTGFGEKLFF. DNA for the CDR3: TGTGCCAGCACCCCGACAGGCTTTGGGGAAAAACTGTTTTTT. Looking up the rest from reference TRBV2 and TRBJ1-4 gives the full variable domain: EPEVTQTPSHQVTQMGQEVILRCVPISNHLYFYWYRQILGQKVEFLVSFYNNEISEKSEIFDDQFSVERPDGSNFTLKIRSTKLEDSAMYFCASTPTGFGEKLFFGSGTQLSVL.

The count of this clone is one. The chain links TRBV5-1 to TRBJ1-2, with 10 bases lining up with TRBD1. CDR1 is SGHRS, CDR2 YFSETQ, per germline. Unmatched junction bases numbered 14, after V lost 3 bases and J lost 6 bases. There are 17 residues in the CDR3. As DNA, the CDR3 is TGCGCCAGCAGCTATGGGACAGGGGTAAAGATTGAGGATGGCTACACCTTC. As protein: CASSYGTGVKIEDGYTF.

The J gene is TRBJ1-5, the V gene TRBV28; weak D call: TRBD1 (6 bases). CDR1 and CDR2 (germline): MDHEN, SYDVKM. V was pared by 5 bases and J by 6 bases, with 14 bases between. This CDR3 region has 14 residues. The CDR3 is CASSRTVRTQPQHF. The DNA of the CDR3 is TGTGCCAGCAGTCGGACAGTGCGTACTCAGCCCCAGCATTTT.

V and J are TRBV19 and TRBJ1-1, with D perhaps matching TRBD1 (6 bases). CDR3 length: 15 residues. Germline CDR1 is LNHDA and CDR2 is SQIVND (reference sequence). V was cut by 1 base and J by 3 bases, with 12 bases left in between. CDR3 DNA: TGTGCCAGTAGTATAGGGGGGCTGTTGGACACTGAAGCTTTCTTT. This gives the protein CASSIGGLLDTEAFF.

V gene TRBV7-9 combines with J gene TRBJ2-7, with 7 bases lining up with TRBD1. The germline CDR1 and CDR2 sequences are SEHNR and FQNEAQ (reference sequence). This CDR3 is 15 amino acids long. The J segment lost 0 bases and the V segment lost 6 bases, leaving 8 bases of the junction unmatched. CDR3 in amino acids: CASRRTGTVSYEQYF. CDR3 coding DNA: TGTGCCAGCAGACGGACCGGGACAGTCTCCTACGAGCAGTACTTC.